This passage covers 27 T cell receptor beta chains from one sample sequenced in a study of beta chain features in type 1 diabetes (dated by TCRdb to between 2017 and 2018). To prepare the library, the immunoSEQ multiplex PCR assay was applied. The High Capacity cDNA Reverse Transcription Kit was used to reverse transcribe all of the isolated RNA, meaning that expressed TCRB transcripts were what got sequenced. In TCRdb, the immuneACCESS table is reduced to in-frame sequences with V and J assigned. These tables do not hold every clone; where another copy was compared, an unresolved V gene accounts for under half, and the others remain unexplained. The sample table records some 140,000 clones; approximately 9.2% of these occur just once. 0.68% of the sample rests with the top ten. The material sequenced was central memory CD4+ T cells from blood. These receptors all stem from a man younger than 35 in good health.

This clone was seen more than once but under ten times. The chain couples TRBV7-2 to TRBJ2-1, with 8 bases aligning to TRBD1. Unmatched junction bases numbered 6, after V lost 0 bases and J lost 5 bases. CDR3 size: 16 residues. Per germline, CDR1 SGHTA and CDR2 FQGNSA. The CDR3 coding sequence is TGTGCCAGCAGCTTAGCTCTGGGACAGGAGAACAATGAGCAGTTCTTC. This gives the protein CASSLALGQENNEQFF.

This clone has only a few counts. This sequence joins TRBV2 and TRBJ1-2, with TRBD1 matching 7 bases. V gave up 7 bases and J gave up 1 base; unmatched junction bases: 9. Germline V gene sequence: CDR1 SNHLY, CDR2 FYNNEI. The CDR3 is 15 amino acids. The CDR3 DNA reads as TGTGCCAGCAAGCAAGACAGGGCCAATAACTATGGCTACACCTTC. Its translation is CASKQDRANNYGYTF.

Note on this clone: The junction shows a germline mismatch at one end, possibly a read error. V usage is TRBV14 and J usage is TRBJ2-3, with D perhaps matching TRBD2 (5 bases). Per the germline V gene, CDR1 is SGHDN and CDR2 is FVKESK. The CDR3 consists of 13 residues. For the CDR3, the DNA is TGTGCCAACAGCCGAGGGAGCACAGATACGCAGTATTTT. It translates to CANSRGSTDTQYF.

This clone was observed a handful of times. This chain links TRBV14 with TRBJ1-4; no clear D. CDR1 SGHDN and CDR2 FVKESK come from the germline V gene. Trimming took off 5 bases at V and 8 bases at J, with 12 bases between the two ends. CDR3 size: 13 residues. The CDR3 loop is CASSSVSEEKLFF. The CDR3 nucleotides are TGTGCCAGCAGCTCTGTTTCGGAGGAAAAACTGTTTTTT.

This clone appeared a few times. The V call is TRBV5-1, the J call TRBJ2-5; D unresolved. V shed 0 bases and J shed 4 bases, with 10 bases lying between them. Germline CDR1 reads SGHRS; CDR2 reads YFSETQ. CDR3 length equals 14 residues. The CDR3 region is CASSLGGFPETQYF. DNA of the CDR3: TGCGCCAGCAGCTTGGGCGGTTTCCCAGAGACCCAGTACTTC. The entire variable domain, with the rest obtained from reference TRBV5-1 and TRBJ2-5, is as follows: KAGVTQTPRYLIKTRGQQVTLSCSPISGHRSVSWYQQTPGQGLQFLFEYFSETQRNKGNFPGRFSGRQFSNSRSEMNVSTLELGDSALYLCASSLGGFPETQYFGPGTRLLVL.

The V gene is TRBV2, the J gene TRBJ1-5; 8 bases are a match to TRBD1. The CDR3 is 14 residues long. CDR1 SNHLY and CDR2 FYNNEI come from the germline V gene. The J segment lost 7 bases and the V segment lost 8 bases, leaving 10 bases of the junction unmatched. The CDR3 sequence is CASRKGQGGQPQHF. The DNA of the CDR3 is TGTGCCAGCCGCAAAGGACAGGGAGGCCAGCCCCAGCATTTT.

This clone appeared a few times. This chain uses TRBV7-2 with TRBJ2-2; 10 nucleotides match TRBD1. The CDR3 totals 17 residues. CDR1 is SGHTA, CDR2 FQGNSA, per germline. V lost 5 bases and J lost 6; bases outside the gene matches: 12. Here the CDR3 DNA reads TGTGCCAGCAGCCCTAGAGAAGACAGGGGGCGTTCCGGGGAGCTGTTTTTT. This codes for CASSPREDRGRSGELFF.

The chain employs TRBV6-6 and TRBJ1-1, with D possibly matching TRBD1 (5 bases). The CDR3 consists of 14 residues. Germline values: CDR1 MNHNY, CDR2 SVGAGI (reference sequence). Trimming removed 4 bases at V and 7 bases at J, with 16 bases between. Here the CDR3 reads CASSFTPTEYEAFF. The CDR3 region has the DNA TGTGCCAGCAGTTTTACCCCGACAGAGTATGAAGCTTTCTTT.

This clone was observed a handful of times. The rearrangement uses TRBV25-1 and TRBJ1-1, with 9 bases matching TRBD1. The CDR3 length is 15 residues. Trimming at V came to 1 base and at J to 5 bases, leaving 5 bases not matched to a gene. Germline V gene data show CDR1 as MGHDK and CDR2 as SYGVNS. The DNA of the CDR3 is TGTGCCAGCAGTGAATCTGGGACAGGGAGGACTGAAGCTTTCTTT. The encoded protein is CASSESGTGRTEAFF.

The rearrangement links TRBV19 to TRBJ2-1; 10 bases match TRBD2. V trimming: 2 bases; J trimming: 8 bases; junction bases outside the gene matches: 9. Per germline, CDR1 LNHDA and CDR2 SQIVND (reference sequence). The CDR3 is made up of 16 amino acids. In nucleotides, the CDR3 is TGTGCCAGTAGTATATCTCGGCTAGCGGGGGCCGATGAGCAGTTCTTC. Its protein is CASSISRLAGADEQFF.

The chain combines TRBV7-2 with TRBJ2-7; 9 positions agree with TRBD1. The CDR3 is made up of 15 amino acids. Trimming cost V 5 bases and J 1 base; bases outside gene matches: 6. Per germline, CDR1 SGHTA and CDR2 FQGNSA. In nucleotides, the CDR3 is TGTGCCAGCAGCACGACAGGGGGTTCATCCTACGAGCAGTACTTC. This gives the protein CASSTTGGSSYEQYF.

This clone has a handful of counts. This sequence joins TRBV5-6 and TRBJ2-7; D gene unclear. The V and J ends lost 3 bases and 5 bases respectively, with 6 bases between them. This CDR3 region has 11 residues. Germline CDR1 and CDR2: SGHDT and YYEEEE. CDR3 bases: TGTGCCAGCAGCTATAAAAACGAGCAGTACTTC. Its protein product is CASSYKNEQYF.

This clone was counted between two and nine times. The V call is TRBV27, the J call TRBJ2-7; D gene uncertain. V lost 4 bases to trimming and J lost 3 bases, with 16 bases between them. CDR3 length: 15 amino acids. Looked up from germline, CDR1 is MNHEY and CDR2 is SMNVEV (reference sequence). This CDR3 reads CASSSVETGVYEQYF. The DNA for the CDR3 is TGTGCCAGCAGTTCAGTCGAGACGGGTGTCTACGAGCAGTACTTC.

The V gene is TRBV7-3, the J gene TRBJ2-5; D is unresolved. Germline-derived CDR1 and CDR2 are SGHTA and FQGTGA. The CDR3 totals 13 residues. Deletions cut 3 bases from V and 0 bases from J, with 5 bases between. The CDR3 DNA sequence: TGTGCCAGCAGCTTTTCGGACCAAGAGACCCAGTACTTC. This translates into CASSFSDQETQYF.

The chain has TRBV2 and TRBJ2-7; TRBD1 matches at 10 bases. The CDR3 is 12 amino acids. The germline V gene has CDR1 SNHLY and CDR2 FYNNEI. V shed 10 bases and J 4 bases; nucleotides not matched to a gene: 4. The CDR3 loop reads CANGQGVYEQYF. CDR3 nucleotide sequence: TGTGCCAACGGACAGGGGGTATACGAGCAGTACTTC.

This clone occurred many times. The chain is built from TRBV28 and TRBJ1-4; D is unresolved. The CDR3 is 16 residues long. Germline values: CDR1 MDHEN, CDR2 SYDVKM. The ends were cut back, 6 bases at V and 7 bases at J, with 21 bases in the middle. The DNA of the CDR3 is TGTGCCAGCAGGCAGACCCGGAGGATTCTTGTTGAAAAACTGTTTTTT. Protein sequence: CASRQTRRILVEKLFF. Variable domain in full (rest from reference TRBV28 and TRBJ1-4): DVKVTQSSRYLVKRTGEKVFLECVQDMDHENMFWYRQDPGLGLRLIYFSYDVKMKEKGDIPEGYSVSREKKERFSLILESASTNQTSMYLCASRQTRRILVEKLFFGSGTQLSVL.

This rearrangement joins TRBV5-4 to TRBJ2-1; tentative D call: TRBD1 (6 bases). This CDR3 region has 14 residues. Deletions cut 2 bases from V and 8 bases from J, with 14 bases between. CDR1 SGHNT and CDR2 YYREEE come from the germline V gene (reference sequence). CDR3 coding DNA: TGTGCCAGCAGCTTCACGAGCGCAGGGGATGAGCAGTTCTTC. This codes for CASSFTSAGDEQFF.

J is TRBJ2-7 and V is TRBV7-2, with TRBD2 matching over 8 bases. From germline, CDR1 is SGHTA and CDR2 FQGNSA. V dropped 5 bases and J dropped 0; count of bases not matched to a gene: 6. The CDR3 covers 15 residues. Here the CDR3 DNA reads TGTGCCAGCAGCCCGGGGGGGCCCCCCTCCTACGAGCAGTACTTC. Its protein is CASSPGGPPSYEQYF.

The V call is TRBV27, the J call TRBJ1-5; D call uncertain. Deletions cut 6 bases from V and 1 base from J, with 10 bases between. CDR3 size: 14 residues. Germline-derived CDR1 and CDR2 are MNHEY and SMNVEV (reference sequence). CDR3 in amino acids: CASRGGQSNQPQHF. In DNA form, the CDR3 reads TGTGCCAGCAGAGGAGGGCAAAGCAATCAGCCCCAGCATTTT.

The J gene is TRBJ2-2, the V gene TRBV2; D remains ambiguous. Germline loops: CDR1 SNHLY, CDR2 FYNNEI. Trimming took off 0 bases at V and 6 bases at J, with 11 bases between the two ends. This CDR3 has 15 amino acids. The CDR3 nucleotides are TGTGCCAGCAGTGAAGCGCCGGTTCAGGCCGGGGAGCTGTTTTTT. This encodes CASSEAPVQAGELFF.

This clone was detected a few times. The V call is TRBV7-2, the J call TRBJ2-5; tentative D call: TRBD2 (5 bases). CDR1 and CDR2 (germline): SGHTA, FQGNSA. V was pared by 4 bases and J by 2 bases, with 11 bases between. CDR3 length: 14 residues. CDR3 region: CASSSRTQQETQYF. The CDR3 DNA follows: TGTGCCAGCAGCTCTCGGACTCAGCAAGAGACCCAGTACTTC. Full variable domain (remainder filled in from reference TRBV7-2 and TRBJ2-5): GAGVSQSPSNKVTEKGKDVELRCDPISGHTALYWYRQSLGQGLEFLIYFQGNSAPDKSGLPSDRFSAERTGGSVSTLTIQRTQQEDSAVYLCASSSRTQQETQYFGPGTRLLVL.

This clone came up a few times. This chain joins TRBV27 and TRBJ1-5; perhaps TRBD1 as D (6 bases). Trimming removed 6 bases at V and 4 bases at J, with 13 bases between. The CDR3 is 14 residues long. Germline V CDR1 and CDR2: MNHEY, SMNVEV (reference sequence). CDR3 loop: CASRLQGGNQPQHF. The CDR3 DNA follows: TGTGCCAGCAGACTACAGGGTGGAAATCAGCCCCAGCATTTT.

The chain joins TRBV6-5 to TRBJ2-1; 9 bases are a match to TRBD2. Trimming at V came to 0 bases and at J to 7 bases, leaving 7 bases not matched to a gene. The CDR3 runs 16 residues. The germline V gene has CDR1 MNHEY and CDR2 SVGAGI. CDR3 coding DNA: TGTGCCAGCAGTTACTCGGGGACTAGCCCCGGGAATGAGCAGTTCTTC. Translated, it gives CASSYSGTSPGNEQFF.

This clone has only a few counts. This chain links TRBV7-2 with TRBJ2-5; weak D call: TRBD1 (5 bases). Germline V gives CDR1 SGHTA, CDR2 FQGNSA. The CDR3 covers 15 residues. Trimming removed 1 base at V and 4 bases at J, with 13 bases between. The CDR3 protein is CASSLVEARVETQYF. The CDR3 region has the DNA TGTGCCAGCAGCTTAGTTGAGGCCAGGGTAGAGACCCAGTACTTC. Combining the CDR3 with reference TRBV7-2 and TRBJ2-5 gives the whole variable domain GAGVSQSPSNKVTEKGKDVELRCDPISGHTALYWYRQSLGQGLEFLIYFQGNSAPDKSGLPSDRFSAERTGGSVSTLTIQRTQQEDSAVYLCASSLVEARVETQYFGPGTRLLVL.

This clone occurred a few times. V is TRBV30 and J is TRBJ2-5; tentatively, D is TRBD2 (6 bases). CDR1 is GTSNPN, CDR2 SVGIG, per germline (reference sequence). V was shortened by 3 bases and J by 1 base, with 18 bases between the two germline ends. The CDR3 is 16 amino acids. CDR3 sequence (DNA): TGTGCCTGGAGGGCCTCAGGACTAATTTTCCAAGAGACCCAGTACTTC. It specifies CAWRASGLIFQETQYF. Full variable domain (rest looked up from reference TRBV30 and TRBJ2-5): SQTIHQWPATLVQPVGSPLSLECTVEGTSNPNLYWYRQAAGRGLQLLFYSVGIGQISSEVPQNLSASRPQDRQFILSSKKLLLSDSGFYLCAWRASGLIFQETQYFGPGTRLLVL.

This sequence joins TRBV30 and TRBJ2-7; the D is unclear. The germline CDR1 and CDR2 sequences are GTSNPN and SVGIG (reference sequence). The V gene lost 3 bases and the J gene lost 4 bases, with 10 bases spanning the gap. The CDR3 loop spans 12 amino acids. The CDR3 here is CAWSLSGYEQYF. As DNA, the CDR3 is TGTGCCTGGAGCCTCTCGGGTTACGAGCAGTACTTC.

Here the CDR3 reads CSVIAGATDTQYF. The CDR3 DNA is TGCAGCGTGATAGCGGGGGCCACAGATACGCAGTATTTT. The genes are TRBV29-1 and TRBJ2-3, with TRBD2 matching 9 bases. The V segment lost 6 bases and the J segment 2 bases; nucleotides outside the gene matches: 3. The V gene's germline CDR1 is SQVTM and CDR2 ANQGSEA. The CDR3 covers 13 residues.